A selection of T cell receptor beta chains follows, all from one sample in a study of regulatory T cells. Profiling relied on immunoSEQ multiplex PCR, and the TCRdb table lists in-frame clones only, not all of them. This sample has 20,000 to 25,000 clones, with 93% found just once. The sequencing input was CD8+ T cells sorted from blood. These TCRs come from a child aged 2 to 15 with CD3G deficiency. The CDR3 runs from the conserved cysteine through the conserved F or W. Each record gives: clone size, J gene, V gene, D gene, CDR3 protein, CDR3 DNA. A D gene is named only where the DNA matches it firmly. Not all rows give a size; the values are once, few, many and, for expanded clones, a class.

NA | TRBJ2-1 | TRBV7-8 | NA | CASSPSGTPYNEQFF | TGTGCCAGCAGCCCATCCGGGACCCCTTACAATGAGCAGTTCTTC
NA | TRBJ2-7 | TRBV18 | NA | CASSRAGIASVREQYF | TGTGCCAGCTCCCGGGCGGGAATCGCCTCGGTGAGGGAGCAGTACTTC
NA | TRBJ2-7 | TRBV19 | NA | CASSIAHGSYEQYF | TGTGCCAGTAGTATAGCCCACGGCTCCTACGAGCAGTACTTC
NA | TRBJ1-1 | TRBV6-6 | TRBD1 | CAGRGGRDTEAFF | TGTGCCGGCAGGGGGGGCCGGGACACTGAAGCTTTCTTT
large | TRBJ2-1 | TRBV19 | NA | CASSSDWGVRNEQFF | TGTGCCAGTAGTTCAGACTGGGGGGTACGCAATGAGCAGTTCTTC
NA | TRBJ2-7 | TRBV11-1 | NA | CASSLDQGSYEQYF | TGTGCCAGCAGCTTAGATCAGGGGTCCTACGAGCAGTACTTC
NA | TRBJ1-1 | TRBV19 | NA | CASKERRGSTEAFF | TGTGCCAGTAAAGAAAGGAGAGGGTCCACTGAAGCTTTCTTT
NA | TRBJ1-1 | TRBV5-5 | TRBD1 | CASSFGGTGGASTEAFF | TGTGCCAGCAGCTTCGGTGGGACAGGGGGCGCGAGCACTGAAGCTTTCTTT
NA | TRBJ2-1 | TRBV28 | TRBD2 | CASSHVAGIYEQFF | TGTGCCAGCAGTCACGTAGCGGGAATCTATGAGCAGTTCTTC
NA | TRBJ2-7 | TRBV30 | NA | CAWSSRGLPNEQYF | TGTGCCTGGAGTAGTAGGGGCCTCCCCAACGAGCAGTACTTC
NA | TRBJ2-1 | TRBV7-2 | TRBD1 | CASSLKGALGQFF | TGTGCCAGCAGCTTAAAGGGGGCATTGGGGCAGTTCTTC
NA | TRBJ2-1 | TRBV7-9 | NA | CASSLIGYEQFF | TGTGCCAGCAGCTTAATCGGCTATGAGCAGTTCTTC
NA | TRBJ1-1 | TRBV5-1 | TRBD1 | CASSLGILTGAPNTEAFF | TGCGCCAGCAGCTTGGGGATCCTGACAGGGGCGCCGAACACTGAAGCTTTCTTT
NA | TRBJ2-1 | TRBV27 | TRBD1 | CASSPGQGGNEQFF | TGTGCCAGCAGTCCAGGACAGGGGGGGAATGAGCAGTTCTTC
once | TRBJ2-7 | TRBV4-1 | NA | CASSPTDKYYEQYF | TGCGCCAGCAGTCCGACGGATAAGTATTACGAGCAGTACTTC
NA | TRBJ2-1 | TRBV28 | NA | CASREDSYNEQFF | TGTGCCAGCAGAGAGGACAGCTACAATGAGCAGTTCTTC
NA | TRBJ2-1 | TRBV28 | NA | CASSPNRNNEQFF | TGTGCCAGCAGTCCTAACAGGAACAATGAGCAGTTCTTC
NA | TRBJ2-1 | TRBV13 | NA | CASSLAVRGEQFF | TGTGCCAGCAGCTTAGCGGTCCGAGGTGAGCAGTTCTTC
NA | TRBJ2-7 | TRBV28 | TRBD2 | CASSVAGDVYEQYF | TGTGCCAGCAGTGTAGCGGGAGATGTCTACGAGCAGTACTTC
NA | TRBJ2-1 | TRBV12-2 | NA | CASRLAIAGGHNEQFF | TGTGCAAGTCGCTTAGCGATAGCGGGAGGGCACAATGAGCAGTTCTTC
once | TRBJ2-5 | TRBV28 | NA | CASSGYQETQYF | TGTGCCAGCAGTGGCTACCAAGAGACCCAGTACTTC
NA | TRBJ2-7 | TRBV28 | NA | CASSLNSLYEQYF | TGTGCCAGCAGTTTGAACAGCCTCTACGAGCAGTACTTC
NA | TRBJ2-7 | TRBV28 | TRBD1 | CASSGTGAYEQYF | TGTGCCAGCAGTGGGACAGGGGCCTACGAGCAGTACTTC